These 20 T cell receptor beta chains were sequenced from one sample in a study of T cell responses to AZD1222 COVID-19 vaccine. Assay used: immunoSEQ multiplex PCR; TCRdb lists only in-frame clones, some missing. The repertoire holds roughly 18,000 clones, with 65% to 80% as singletons. The sample in question was peripheral blood, obtained 28 days after the second AZD1222 dose. The receptors stem from an adult who received the AZD1222 COVID-19 vaccine.

The chain has TRBV5-1 and TRBJ2-3; TRBD1 aligns across 7 bases. V dropped 5 bases and J dropped 1; count of bases not matched to a gene: 10. Germline CDR1 SGHRS, CDR2 YFSETQ. The CDR3 loop spans 16 amino acids. The CDR3 DNA sequence: TGCGCCAGCAGTCCATTTTTAGGGGGCCGCACAGATACGCAGTATTTT. Amino acids: CASSPFLGGRTDTQYF. The variable domain in full, completed from reference TRBV5-1 and TRBJ2-3, reads KAGVTQTPRYLIKTRGQQVTLSCSPISGHRSVSWYQQTPGQGLQFLFEYFSETQRNKGNFPGRFSGRQFSNSRSEMNVSTLELGDSALYLCASSPFLGGRTDTQYFGPGTRLTVL.

The chain employs TRBV7-2 and TRBJ1-1; tentatively, D is TRBD1 (5 bases). Trimming took 4 bases from V and 6 from J, leaving 12 bases between them. CDR1 SGHTA and CDR2 FQGNSA come from the germline V gene. The CDR3 extends over 13 amino acids. CDR3: CASSSLGGAEAFF. CDR3 sequence (DNA): TGTGCCAGCAGCTCCCTCGGGGGGGCTGAAGCTTTCTTT.

Only a few counts were recorded for this clone. V is TRBV19 and J is TRBJ2-2, with 12 bases aligning to TRBD2. Germline trimming cut 5 bases from V and 4 bases from J; bases unmatched to any gene: 5. The length of the CDR3 is 16 residues. Per germline, CDR1 LNHDA and CDR2 SQIVND (reference sequence). Here the CDR3 DNA reads TGTGCCAGTAGTGTGACTAGCGGGGGCTTCACCGGGGAGCTGTTTTTT. Translation: CASSVTSGGFTGELFF.

J is TRBJ1-2 and V is TRBV10-3; D might be TRBD1 (6 bases). Germline V gene sequence: CDR1 ENHRY, CDR2 SYGVKD. V lost 5 bases and J lost 7, with 17 bases in between. The CDR3 contains 14 residues. The CDR3 DNA sequence: TGTGCCATCAGTATCCTGACAGGTCCGGGTGGCTACACCTTC. Translation gives CAISILTGPGGYTF.

A few counts support this clone. The J gene is TRBJ2-7, the V gene TRBV12-3 or TRBV12-4; D remains ambiguous. Trimming took 1 base from V and 6 from J, leaving 4 bases between them. The CDR3 totals 11 residues. CDR3 residues: CASSLGSEQYF. CDR3 nucleotides: TGTGCCAGCAGTTTAGGGAGCGAGCAGTACTTC.

V is TRBV7-9 and J is TRBJ2-7, with D tentatively TRBD1 or TRBD2 (5 bases each). V lost 5 bases and J lost 0, with 11 bases in between. Germline V gene sequence: CDR1 SEHNR, CDR2 FQNEAQ (reference sequence). The CDR3 loop spans 14 amino acids. CDR3 protein: CASSKGRLSYEQYF. The CDR3 nucleotides are TGTGCCAGCAGCAAGGGACGGCTCTCCTACGAGCAGTACTTC.

The rearrangement joins TRBV30 to TRBJ1-1; no reliable D call. There are 11 residues in the CDR3. The germline V gene encodes CDR1 GTSNPN and CDR2 SVGIG (reference sequence). Trimming took off 3 bases at V and 8 bases at J, with 10 bases between the two ends. The CDR3 region is CAWRERLEAFF. The CDR3 DNA reads TGTGCCTGGAGGGAAAGGTTAGAAGCTTTCTTT.

This chain joins TRBV7-8 and TRBJ1-2, with 9 bases fitting TRBD1. J lost 4 bases, V lost 1 base, and 7 bases had no gene match. CDR3 length: 16 residues. The germline gives CDR1 SGHVS, CDR2 FQNEAQ. CDR3 loop: CASSLVGPTGGYGYTF. The CDR3 region has the DNA TGTGCCAGCAGCTTAGTAGGTCCGACAGGGGGCTATGGCTACACCTTC.

V usage is TRBV7-9 and J usage is TRBJ2-7; D is ambiguous. The length of the CDR3 is 14 residues. Germline values: CDR1 SEHNR, CDR2 FQNEAQ (reference sequence). The germline V and J ends were trimmed by 1 base and 4 bases, with 11 bases remaining between them. CDR3 residues: CASSLDYGLYEQYF. CDR3 DNA: TGTGCCAGCAGCTTAGATTACGGTTTATACGAGCAGTACTTC.

This clone was counted a single time. The genes are TRBV18 and TRBJ1-5; no clear D gene. CDR1 and CDR2 (germline): KGHSH, LQKENI. Trimming cost V 5 bases and J 4 bases, with 15 bases left between them. This CDR3 has 15 amino acids. The DNA for the CDR3 is TGTGCCAGCTCAACTCAGGACCCTCTTAATCAGCCCCAGCATTTT. Residues: CASSTQDPLNQPQHF.

The chain is built from TRBV7-9 and TRBJ1-5; 9 bases are shared with TRBD1. CDR3 length: 14 amino acids. V gave up 5 bases and J gave up 5 bases; unmatched junction bases: 4. Germline V lookup: CDR1 SEHNR, CDR2 FQNEAQ (reference sequence). Here the CDR3 reads CASSPRQGDQPQHF. CDR3 nucleotide sequence: TGTGCCAGCAGCCCCCGACAGGGGGATCAGCCCCAGCATTTT.

This rearrangement joins TRBV7-2 to TRBJ2-3; 8 bases map to TRBD2. The germline V gene has CDR1 SGHTA and CDR2 FQGNSA. The V gene end was trimmed by 5 bases and the J gene end by 2 bases; junction bases not matched to a gene: 9. The CDR3 is 16 amino acids. Written as DNA, the CDR3 is TGTGCCAGCAGCCGTCCGGGGCGGGGGGACACAGATACGCAGTATTTT. Its protein product is CASSRPGRGDTDTQYF.

This rearrangement joins TRBV11-3 to TRBJ2-1; no clear D. The CDR3 has 16 residues. From germline, CDR1 is SGHNT and CDR2 YENEEA. Deletions cut 0 bases from V and 0 bases from J, with 9 bases between. The CDR3 region is CASSLEGSSSYNEQFF. The CDR3 region has the DNA TGTGCCAGCAGCTTAGAGGGAAGTAGCTCCTACAATGAGCAGTTCTTC.

J is TRBJ1-3 and V is TRBV10-3; D is possibly TRBD1 (6 bases). V lost 2 bases and J lost 2, with 10 bases in between. The CDR3 runs to 15 residues. Germline CDR1 ENHRY, CDR2 SYGVKD. DNA of the CDR3: TGTGCCATCAGTGAGACCCGGGACACTGGAAACACCATATATTTT. Its protein is CAISETRDTGNTIYF.

The chain recombines TRBV7-2 with TRBJ1-2; TRBD1 is a possible D gene (5 bases). Trimming left V 4 bases short and J 4 bases short, with 16 bases between. Germline assignment: CDR1 SGHTA and CDR2 FQGNSA. The length of the CDR3 is 15 residues. The CDR3: CASSSPRGFSYGYTF. In nucleotides, the CDR3 is TGTGCCAGCAGCTCTCCTCGGGGGTTCAGCTATGGCTACACCTTC. The variable domain in full, completed from reference TRBV7-2 and TRBJ1-2, reads GAGVSQSPSNKVTEKGKDVELRCDPISGHTALYWYRQSLGQGLEFLIYFQGNSAPDKSGLPSDRFSAERTGGSVSTLTIQRTQQEDSAVYLCASSSPRGFSYGYTFGSGTRLTVV.

This rearrangement joins TRBV6-6 to TRBJ1-3; no definite D call. This CDR3 has 16 residues. Trimming removed 6 bases from V and 0 bases from J, with 15 bases in between. The germline V gene has CDR1 MNHNY and CDR2 SVGAGI (reference sequence). The CDR3 bases are TGTGCCAGCAGAGGGAACCCCGCAAGCTCTGGAAACACCATATATTTT. It codes for CASRGNPASSGNTIYF.

This chain uses TRBV29-1 with TRBJ2-7; the match to TRBD1 covers 7 bases. V was pared by 2 bases and J by 4 bases, with 5 bases of the junction left unmatched. Per the germline V gene, CDR1 is SQVTM and CDR2 is ANQGSEA. The CDR3 runs 13 residues. The CDR3 DNA is TGCAGCGTTGAAAAGGACAGGCCTTACGAGCAGTACTTC. It yields the protein CSVEKDRPYEQYF.

The chain is built from TRBV6-5 and TRBJ2-1; 10 bases line up with TRBD2. Germline CDR1 is MNHEY and CDR2 is SVGAGI. The CDR3 has 15 amino acids. After removal of 8 bases from V and 7 bases from J, the junction contained 11 bases not matched to a gene. This chain's CDR3 is CASGLAGGLRNEQFF. The CDR3, as DNA: TGTGCCAGCGGATTAGCGGGGGGCCTAAGGAATGAGCAGTTCTTC.

About this clone: The sample contains more than one DNA sequence encoding this CDR3. The chain recombines TRBV27 with TRBJ1-2; 8 positions agree with TRBD1. The V and J ends lost 2 bases and 0 bases, in that order; junction bases with no gene match: 8. Per germline, CDR1 MNHEY and CDR2 SMNVEV (reference sequence). This CDR3 spans 17 amino acids. The CDR3 here is CASSLLGQEKANYGYTF. CDR3 sequence (DNA): TGTGCCAGCAGTTTACTGGGACAGGAGAAAGCTAACTATGGCTACACCTTC.

The chain combines TRBV4-1 with TRBJ1-5; D is possibly TRBD1 (5 bases). Between the trimmed V and J ends, which lost 4 bases and 6 bases, there was a span of 22 bases. CDR1 is MGHRA and CDR2 is YSYEKL in the germline V gene. The CDR3 contains 17 residues. The CDR3 loop is CASSPLPGPTGGQPQHF. Here the CDR3 DNA reads TGCGCCAGCAGCCCACTGCCCGGCCCTACGGGGGGTCAGCCCCAGCATTTT.